This T cell receptor beta chain was found in a study of blood T cell repertoires in COVID-19. Authors' analysis steps: Scientists estimated how many nucleated cells there were by amplifying reference gene primers. TCRdb's copy holds only in-frame clones and misses some; the assay was immunoSEQ multiplex PCR. Clone size and the V and J calls come from that table; the DNA yielded D and trimming. Of about 370,000 clones listed, 90% are singletons. The CDR3 length is 14 residues. Trimming pared 0 bases from V and 5 bases from J, leaving 12 bases between. Germline CDR1 reads SGHRS; CDR2 reads YFSETQ. The sequence derives from a man aged 18-30 years with active or convalescent COVID-19. The rearrangement links TRBV5-1 to TRBJ2-7; tentative D call: TRBD2 (6 bases). The sample taken for sequencing was peripheral blood. The CDR3 bases are TGCGCCAGCAGCTTGGAGAATAGCGGCCACGAGCAGTACTTC. Its translation: CASSLENSGHEQYF.